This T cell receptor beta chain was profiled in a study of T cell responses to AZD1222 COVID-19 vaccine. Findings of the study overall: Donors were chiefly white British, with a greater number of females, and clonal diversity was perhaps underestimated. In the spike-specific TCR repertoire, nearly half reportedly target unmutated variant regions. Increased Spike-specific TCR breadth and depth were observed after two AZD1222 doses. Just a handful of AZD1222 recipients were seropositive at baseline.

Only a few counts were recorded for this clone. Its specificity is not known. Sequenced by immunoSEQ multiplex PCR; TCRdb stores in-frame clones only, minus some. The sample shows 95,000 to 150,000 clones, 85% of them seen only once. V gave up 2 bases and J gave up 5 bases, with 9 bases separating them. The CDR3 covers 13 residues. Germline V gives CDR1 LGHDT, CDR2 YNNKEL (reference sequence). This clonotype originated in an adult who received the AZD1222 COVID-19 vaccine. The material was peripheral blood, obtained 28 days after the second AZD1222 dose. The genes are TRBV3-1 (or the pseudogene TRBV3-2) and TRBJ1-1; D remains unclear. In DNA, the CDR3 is TGTGCCAGCAGCCAAAAATTGGAGACTGAAGCTTTCTTT. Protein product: CASSQKLETEAFF.